Shown below are 5 T cell receptor beta chains from a single sample sequenced in a study of T-cell memory formation after mild COVID-19. TCRdb redid the calling of the 5' RACE reads with MiXCR, one entry per CDR3 protein. The sample records 470,000 or so distinct CDR3 sequences, 20% being singletons. The sample consisted of PBMCs or a T cell subset sorted from them (not recorded which). The receptors were sampled from an adult woman who had mild COVID-19 (a few samples of this study predate the infection). Cell type and time point are not known.

This clonotype was seen many times. The chain carries TRBV6-6 and TRBJ2-1, with TRBD1 matching over 8 bases. CDR1 is MNHNY and CDR2 is SVGAGI in the germline V gene (reference sequence). V trimming: 8 bases; J trimming: 3 bases; junction bases outside the gene matches: 6. CDR3 length: 14 residues. The CDR3 reads CASATGTGYNEQFF. CDR3 bases: TGTGCCAGCGCCACCGGGACAGGCTACAATGAGCAGTTCTTC.

The chain employs TRBV30 and TRBJ1-1, with 9 bases aligning to TRBD1. Germline trimming cut 0 bases from V and 1 base from J; bases unmatched to any gene: 0. The CDR3 has 14 amino acids. From germline, CDR1 is GTSNPN and CDR2 SVGIG (reference sequence). CDR3 in DNA: TGTGCCTGGAGTGTGGGACAGGGGAACACTGAAGCTTTCTTT. Translated, it gives CAWSVGQGNTEAFF.

This clonotype appeared a few times. The genes are TRBV4-1 and TRBJ2-3; 10 nucleotides agree with TRBD1. Germline values: CDR1 MGHRA, CDR2 YSYEKL. This CDR3 contains 16 residues. After removal of 4 bases from V and 4 bases from J, the junction contained 8 bases not matched to a gene. CDR3 DNA sequence: TGCGCCAGCAGCCTCGATGGGGGACAGGGGCCAGATACGCAGTATTTT. The encoded protein is CASSLDGGQGPDTQYF.

The chain links TRBV7-6 to TRBJ1-3; D unresolved. V was trimmed by 4 bases and J by 0 bases, leaving 16 bases between them. Germline assignment: CDR1 SGHVS and CDR2 FNYEAQ. CDR3 length: 17 residues. As DNA, the CDR3 is TGTGCCAGCAGCTCGTTGTCGGGCGGAGCCTCTGGAAACACCATATATTTT. Translation gives CASSSLSGGASGNTIYF.

V is TRBV12-3 or TRBV12-4 and J is TRBJ2-2; possible D gene TRBD2, 5 bases. V dropped 10 bases and J dropped 7 bases, with 19 bases sitting between them. This CDR3 region has 14 residues. The CDR3 DNA follows: TGTGCCATCCGGCTCTCGGGCCGGGGCGGGGAGCTGTTTTTT. Translating it yields CAIRLSGRGGELFF.